This T cell receptor beta chain is drawn from a study of blood T cell repertoires in COVID-19. As for the study in general: PBMCs, B-cell-depleted T cells, or T cells were the source of the cDNA or gDNA that made up the material.

Authors' methods: Researchers report that nucleated cell counts were estimated from reference gene primer amplification. The data were produced by immunoSEQ multiplex PCR, yet TCRdb's version contains in-frame clones alone and is incomplete. The V and J calls and the clone size are those of that table, but D and trimming were determined from the DNA. Here the sample spans hundreds of thousands of clones, around 89% being singletons. V was clipped by 8 bases and J by 13 bases, with 17 bases between them. This CDR3 has 11 amino acids. Germline values: CDR1 MNHEY, CDR2 SVGAGI. The receptor was isolated from a woman younger than 35 with acute COVID-19. V and J are TRBV6-5 and TRBJ1-2, with D tentatively TRBD1 (5 bases). The sequenced sample was PBMCs or T cells enriched from blood (not recorded which). The CDR3 spells CASPRRAQVTF. The CDR3 region has the DNA TGTGCCAGCCCCCGTCGTGCACAGGTCACCTTC.